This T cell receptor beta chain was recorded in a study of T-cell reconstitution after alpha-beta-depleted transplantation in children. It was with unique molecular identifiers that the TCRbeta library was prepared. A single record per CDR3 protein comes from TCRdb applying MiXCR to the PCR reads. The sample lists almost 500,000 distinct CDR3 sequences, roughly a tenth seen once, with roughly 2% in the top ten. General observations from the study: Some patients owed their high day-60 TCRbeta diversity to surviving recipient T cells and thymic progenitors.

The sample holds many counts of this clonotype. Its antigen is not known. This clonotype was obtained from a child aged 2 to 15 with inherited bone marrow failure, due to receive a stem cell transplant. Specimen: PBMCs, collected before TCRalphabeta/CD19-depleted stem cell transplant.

The CDR3 coding sequence is TGCGCCAGCAGCCCCCGAAAGGGTGGGGGACTAGCGCGTGACTCCTACAATGAGCAGTTCTTC. Its translation is CASSPRKGGGLARDSYNEQFF. The chain is built from TRBV5-1 and TRBJ2-1; 10 bases map to TRBD2. The CDR3 extends over 21 amino acids. Germline CDR1 and CDR2: SGHRS and YFSETQ. Germline trimming cut 4 bases from V and 0 bases from J; bases unmatched to any gene: 19.